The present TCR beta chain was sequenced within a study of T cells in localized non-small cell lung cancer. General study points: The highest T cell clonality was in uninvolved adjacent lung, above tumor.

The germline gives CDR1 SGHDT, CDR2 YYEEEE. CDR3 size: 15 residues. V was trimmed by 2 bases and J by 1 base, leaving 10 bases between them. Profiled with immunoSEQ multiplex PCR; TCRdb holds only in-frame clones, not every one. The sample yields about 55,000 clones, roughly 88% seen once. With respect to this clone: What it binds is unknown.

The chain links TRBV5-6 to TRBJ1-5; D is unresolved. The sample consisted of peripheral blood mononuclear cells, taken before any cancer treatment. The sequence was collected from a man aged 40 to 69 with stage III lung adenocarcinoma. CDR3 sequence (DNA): TGTGCCAGCAGCTTCGGTCTGAGCAGCAATCAGCCCCAGCATTTT. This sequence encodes CASSFGLSSNQPQHF.